This T cell receptor beta chain comes out of a study of T cell responses to AZD1222 COVID-19 vaccine (dated by TCRdb to the early 2020s). Study-wide context: AZD1222 recipients with second doses at about 4 weeks or about 12 weeks were pooled, because spike-specific TCR depth and breadth did not differ between schedules. Trial participants were enrolled by age into subgroups of 18-55, 56-69 and 70-plus years, and around 140, 26 and 57 TCR-sequenced participants, respectively, were included in these subgroups. TCR sequencing was performed for more than 230 trial participants, of whom 207 were given two doses of AZD1222 and around 25 were given two doses of MenACWY control vaccine.

The CDR3 regions of human TCRbeta chains were analyzed by immunosequencing. Regarding the original processing steps: TCRs in the repertoires were matched against a reference library of SARS-CoV-2-specific TCRs that had been generated with the MIRA antigen-specificity platform. Breadth was defined as the fraction of unique TCRs that were SARS-CoV-2-associated. Depth was defined as the fraction of total T cells that were SARS-CoV-2-associated. Using the MIRA data, every spike-specific TCR was mapped to the spike region that the TCR reacted to and assigned to either a CD4 or a CD8 class. Log10-transformed breadth and depth values were compared by one-way ANOVA with Sidak's multiple comparisons tests. TCRdb provides this immuneACCESS table in a form limited to in-frame rearrangements. Some clones are lacking; in checked studies, under half of them reflect an unresolved V gene, and why the rest are absent is not known. V and J calls and clone size are given by that table; D and trimming were obtained from the DNA. Within this sample are some 150,000 clones, with 85% to 95% of them counted one time only. The leading ten clones occupy about 5.1% of the sample.

The CDR3, cysteine through phenylalanine, is 15 amino acids long. The CDR3 DNA has 45 bases and is translated from base 1. The germline V gene (reference sequence) provides CDR1 LNHDA and CDR2 SQIVND. Deletion took 1 base off V and 0 bases off J, with a span of 7 bases between the germline ends. Overall study outcomes, separate from this receptor: Conclusions about previously exposed vaccinees were limited because only six or seven AZD1222 recipients were SARS-CoV-2 seropositive at baseline. Participants were mostly white British, with more females than males. The authors suggested clonal diversity may have been underestimated. Reportedly, close to half of the unique spike-specific TCRs recognized epitopes lying outside the regions that are mutated in the B.1.351 and B.1.1.7 variants. CD4 TCRs associated with the vaccine covered the entire spike protein, and the dominant responses were in regions 160-218 and 743-854. A significant rise in spike-specific TCR breadth and depth was observed after two AZD1222 doses relative to day 0 and relative to MenACWY recipients. Because no day 14 peak-response samples were available, repertoires were characterized only after the peak T cell response. In the small 56-69-year group, the increase in depth fell short of significance, most likely because of low power.

In regard to this clone: The target of this receptor is not known. Within one base of it there is no much larger clone, and no base qualities were kept.

In light of the paper, this sample's time point label describes: baseline before first vaccination. The vaccinee samples were drawn from two UK trials, COV001 and COV002, one of which was a single-blind randomized controlled phase 2/3 trial testing AZD1222 (ChAdOx1 nCoV-19) in healthy adults. For TCRbeta chain sequencing, PBMC samples from trial participants were taken at day 0 and at day 28 after the second dose. The specimen was peripheral blood, collected on day 0 of AZD1222 vaccination. Recombination linked TRBV19 to TRBJ1-5; no confident D gene assignment can be made. This clonotype was sampled from an adult in good health. The CDR3 sequence is CASSIVGNSNQPQHF. The DNA sequence follows: TGTGCCAGTAGTATAGTAGGGAATAGCAATCAGCCCCAGCATTTT.